This T cell receptor beta chain emerged from a study of T cell repertoires in cytomegalovirus infection. Study details: An indication of both CMV infection and matching HLA type came from public TCR beta signatures. Regarding the study as a whole: Totalled public TCR beta family frequency picked out people who carried CMV plus the relevant HLA. CMV-specific TCR beta clonotypes restricted by HLA-C dominated the ex vivo response.

TCRdb recomputed calls from the reads with MiXCR, one row per CDR3 protein. The repertoire holds fewer than 550,000 distinct CDR3 sequences, with more than 15% as singletons. This clonotype has at least ten counts. The antigen remains unidentified. The V and J ends lost 5 bases and 0 bases, in that order; junction bases with no gene match: 3. Germline CDR1 reads SEHNR; CDR2 reads FQNEAQ (reference sequence). The CDR3 runs to 15 residues. The sample taken for sequencing was CD8+ T cells from PBMCs. The rearrangement joins TRBV7-9 to TRBJ1-5, with 8 bases aligning to TRBD1. This TCR came from a human donor in good health (CMV status not recorded). Some clones in this sample may be carry-over from other donors' samples. This CDR3 is CASSMTGDSNQPQHF. CDR3 DNA: TGTGCCAGCAGCATGACAGGGGATAGCAATCAGCCCCAGCATTTT.